This record looks at one T cell receptor beta chain sequence and its context. The data stem from a study of blood T cells in healthy people across ages. This CDR3 contains 13 residues. Germline V gene data show CDR1 as DFQATT and CDR2 as SNEGSKA (reference sequence). Between the trimmed V and J ends, which lost 0 bases and 6 bases, there was a span of 11 bases. Primers used in a second PCR of about 6 to 11 cycles were a sample-barcoded 5' primer and a J-beta primer mix. TCRdb re-called the 5' RACE reads through MiXCR, storing one row per CDR3 protein. The sample records some 760,000 distinct CDR3 sequences, about 25% being singletons. Separately, the same data were catalogued under a study of T cells of mothers and their children.

The chain employs TRBV20-1 and TRBJ1-1; unclear D gene. The sample comprised blood. This clonotype was sampled from a boy younger than 18 in good health. The CDR3 DNA follows: TGCAGTGCTAGAGATCGGTACCGGGCTGAAGCTTTCTTT. Residues: CSARDRYRAEAFF.